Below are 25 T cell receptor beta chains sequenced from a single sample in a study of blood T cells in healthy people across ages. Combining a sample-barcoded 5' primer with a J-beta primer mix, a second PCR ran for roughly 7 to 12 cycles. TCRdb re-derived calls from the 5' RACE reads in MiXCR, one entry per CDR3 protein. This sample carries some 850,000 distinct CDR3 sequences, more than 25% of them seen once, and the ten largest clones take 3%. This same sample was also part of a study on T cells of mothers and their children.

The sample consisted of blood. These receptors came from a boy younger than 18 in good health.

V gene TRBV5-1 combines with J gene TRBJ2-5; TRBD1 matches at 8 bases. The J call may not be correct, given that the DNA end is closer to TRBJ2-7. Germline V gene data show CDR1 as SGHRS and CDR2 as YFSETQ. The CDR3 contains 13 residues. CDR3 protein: CASTTDRGYEQYF. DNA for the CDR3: TGCGCCAGCACCACCGACAGGGGCTACGAGCAGTACTTC.

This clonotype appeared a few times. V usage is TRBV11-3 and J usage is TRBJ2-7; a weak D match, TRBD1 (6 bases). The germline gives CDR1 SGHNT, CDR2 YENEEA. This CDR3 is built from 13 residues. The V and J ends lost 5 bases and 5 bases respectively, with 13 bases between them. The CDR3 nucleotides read TGTGCCAGCAGCACAGGGTCGGGCAACGAGCAGTACTTC. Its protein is CASSTGSGNEQYF.

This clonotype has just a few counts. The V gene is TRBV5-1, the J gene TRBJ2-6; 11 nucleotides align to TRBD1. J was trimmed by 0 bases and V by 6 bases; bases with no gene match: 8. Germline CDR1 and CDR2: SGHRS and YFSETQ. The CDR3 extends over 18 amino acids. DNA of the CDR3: TGCGCCAGCAACCACCGGGACAGGGGGGTCTCTGGGGCCAACGTCCTGACTTTC. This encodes CASNHRDRGVSGANVLTF.

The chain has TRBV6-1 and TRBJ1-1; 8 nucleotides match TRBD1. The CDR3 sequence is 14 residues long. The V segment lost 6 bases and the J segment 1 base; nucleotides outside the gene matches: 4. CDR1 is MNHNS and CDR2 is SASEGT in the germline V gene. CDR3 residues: CASRDRAGNTEAFF. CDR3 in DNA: TGTGCCAGCAGGGACAGGGCCGGGAACACTGAAGCTTTCTTT.

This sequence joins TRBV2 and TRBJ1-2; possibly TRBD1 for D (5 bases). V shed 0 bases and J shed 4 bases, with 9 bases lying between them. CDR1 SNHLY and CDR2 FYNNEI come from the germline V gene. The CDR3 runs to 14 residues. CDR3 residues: CASSEARDSYGYTF. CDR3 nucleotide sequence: TGTGCCAGCAGTGAAGCTCGAGACAGCTATGGCTACACCTTC.

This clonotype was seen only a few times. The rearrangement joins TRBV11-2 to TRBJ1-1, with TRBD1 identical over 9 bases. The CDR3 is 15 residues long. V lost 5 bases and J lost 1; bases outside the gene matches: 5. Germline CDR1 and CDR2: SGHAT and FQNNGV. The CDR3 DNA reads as TGTGCCAGCAGCGCGGGACAGGGTTGGAACACTGAAGCTTTCTTT. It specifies CASSAGQGWNTEAFF.

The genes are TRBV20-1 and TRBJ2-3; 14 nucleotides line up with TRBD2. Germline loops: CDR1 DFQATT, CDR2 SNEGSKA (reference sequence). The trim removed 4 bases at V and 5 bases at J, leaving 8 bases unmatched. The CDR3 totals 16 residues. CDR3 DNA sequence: TGCAGTGCTATCTCGACTAGCGGGGGGGCGAGAGATACGCAGTATTTT. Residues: CSAISTSGGARDTQYF.

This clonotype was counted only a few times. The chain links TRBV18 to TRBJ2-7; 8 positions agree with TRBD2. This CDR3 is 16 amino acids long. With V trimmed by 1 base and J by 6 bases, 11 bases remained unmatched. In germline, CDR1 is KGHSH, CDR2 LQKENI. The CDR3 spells CASSPQRTGGQSEQYF. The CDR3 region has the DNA TGTGCCAGCTCACCACAAAGGACGGGGGGGCAAAGCGAGCAGTACTTC.

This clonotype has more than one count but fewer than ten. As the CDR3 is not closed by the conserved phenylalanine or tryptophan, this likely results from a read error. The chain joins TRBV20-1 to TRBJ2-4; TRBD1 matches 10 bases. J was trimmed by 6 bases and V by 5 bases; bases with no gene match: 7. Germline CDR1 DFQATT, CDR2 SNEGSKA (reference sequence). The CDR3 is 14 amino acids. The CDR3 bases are TGCAGTGCTTTCCGGGACAGGGGCCCAAACATTCAGTACGTC. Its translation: CSAFRDRGPNIQYV.

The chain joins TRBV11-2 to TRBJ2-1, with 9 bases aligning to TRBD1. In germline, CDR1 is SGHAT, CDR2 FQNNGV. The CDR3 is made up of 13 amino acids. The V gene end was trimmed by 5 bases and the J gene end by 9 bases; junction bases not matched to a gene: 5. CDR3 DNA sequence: TGTGCCAGCAGCCGGGACAGGGTGGGTGAGCAGTTCTTC. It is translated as CASSRDRVGEQFF.

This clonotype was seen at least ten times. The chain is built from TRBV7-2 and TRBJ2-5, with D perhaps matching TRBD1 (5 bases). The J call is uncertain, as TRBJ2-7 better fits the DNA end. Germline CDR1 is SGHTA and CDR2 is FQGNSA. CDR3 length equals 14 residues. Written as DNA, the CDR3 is TGTGCCAGCAGCTTAACCCAGGGCTCCTACGAGCAGTACTTC. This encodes CASSLTQGSYEQYF.

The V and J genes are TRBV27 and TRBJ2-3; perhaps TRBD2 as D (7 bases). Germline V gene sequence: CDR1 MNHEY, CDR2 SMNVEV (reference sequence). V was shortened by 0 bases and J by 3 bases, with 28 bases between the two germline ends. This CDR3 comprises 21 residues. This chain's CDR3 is CASSLSSRPRGLRTETDTQYF. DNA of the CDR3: TGTGCCAGCAGTTTATCTAGTAGACCCAGGGGACTAAGAACTGAAACAGATACGCAGTATTTT.

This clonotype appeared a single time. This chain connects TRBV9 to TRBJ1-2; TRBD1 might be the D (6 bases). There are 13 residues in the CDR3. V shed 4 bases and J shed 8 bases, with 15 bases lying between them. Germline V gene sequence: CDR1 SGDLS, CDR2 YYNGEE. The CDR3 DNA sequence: TGTGCCAGCAGCCAAGGGGGGCCGGGAGGCTACACCTTC. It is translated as CASSQGGPGGYTF.

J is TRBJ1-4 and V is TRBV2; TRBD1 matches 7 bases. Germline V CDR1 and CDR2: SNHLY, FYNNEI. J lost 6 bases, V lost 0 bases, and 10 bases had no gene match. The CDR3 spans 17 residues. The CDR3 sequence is CASSEALQGGGDEKLFF. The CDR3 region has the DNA TGTGCCAGCAGTGAAGCGCTTCAGGGGGGCGGGGATGAAAAACTGTTTTTT.

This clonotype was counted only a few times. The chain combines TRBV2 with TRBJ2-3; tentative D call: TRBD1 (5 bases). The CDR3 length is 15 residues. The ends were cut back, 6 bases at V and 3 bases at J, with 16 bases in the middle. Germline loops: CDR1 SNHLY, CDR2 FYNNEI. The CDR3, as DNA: TGTGCCAGCAGATCAGCAGGGATCGGAACAGATACGCAGTATTTT. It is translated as CASRSAGIGTDTQYF.

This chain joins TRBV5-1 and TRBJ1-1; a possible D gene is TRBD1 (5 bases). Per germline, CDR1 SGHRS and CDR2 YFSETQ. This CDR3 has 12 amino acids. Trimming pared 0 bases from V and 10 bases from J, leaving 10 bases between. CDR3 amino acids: CASSLEQGLAFF. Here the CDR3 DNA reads TGCGCCAGCAGCTTGGAGCAGGGCTTAGCTTTCTTT.

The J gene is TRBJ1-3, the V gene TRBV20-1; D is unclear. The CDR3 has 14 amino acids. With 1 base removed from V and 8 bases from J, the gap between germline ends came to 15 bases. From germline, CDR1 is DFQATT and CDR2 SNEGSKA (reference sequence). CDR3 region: CSARGGGNGDTIYF. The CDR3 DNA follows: TGCAGTGCTAGAGGAGGAGGGAACGGAGACACCATATATTTT.

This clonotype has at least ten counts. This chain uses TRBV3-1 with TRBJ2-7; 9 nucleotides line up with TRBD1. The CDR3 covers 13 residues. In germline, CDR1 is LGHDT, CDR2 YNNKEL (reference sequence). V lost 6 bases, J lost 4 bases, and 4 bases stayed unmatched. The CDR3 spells CASRGQGFYEQYF. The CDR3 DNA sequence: TGTGCCAGCAGGGGACAGGGATTTTACGAGCAGTACTTC.

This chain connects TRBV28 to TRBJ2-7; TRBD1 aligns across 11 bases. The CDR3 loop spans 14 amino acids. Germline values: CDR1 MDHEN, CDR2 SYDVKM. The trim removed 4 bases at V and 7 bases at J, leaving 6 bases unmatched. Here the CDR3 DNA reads TGTGCCAGCAGTTCGGACAGGGGGCGCCGAGAGCAGTACTTC. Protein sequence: CASSSDRGRREQYF.

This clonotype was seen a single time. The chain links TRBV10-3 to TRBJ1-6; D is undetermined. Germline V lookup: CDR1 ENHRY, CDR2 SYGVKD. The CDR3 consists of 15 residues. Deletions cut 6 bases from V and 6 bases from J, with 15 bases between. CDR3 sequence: CAISEDPPTNSPLHF. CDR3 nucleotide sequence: TGTGCCATCAGCGAGGACCCACCAACTAATTCACCCCTCCACTTT.

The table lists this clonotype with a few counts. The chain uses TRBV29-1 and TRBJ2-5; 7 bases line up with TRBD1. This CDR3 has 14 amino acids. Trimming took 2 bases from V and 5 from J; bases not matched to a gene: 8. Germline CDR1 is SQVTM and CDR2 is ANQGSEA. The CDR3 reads CSVETGVDGETQYF. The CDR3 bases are TGCAGCGTTGAAACAGGGGTGGATGGGGAGACCCAGTACTTC.

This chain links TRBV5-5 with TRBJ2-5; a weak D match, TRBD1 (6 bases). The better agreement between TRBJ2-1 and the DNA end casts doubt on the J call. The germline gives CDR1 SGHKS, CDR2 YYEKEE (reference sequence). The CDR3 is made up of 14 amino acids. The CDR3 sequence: CASSSWTAYNEQFF. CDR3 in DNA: TGTGCCAGCAGCTCCTGGACAGCCTACAATGAGCAGTTCTTC.

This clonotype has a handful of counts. CDR3 loop: CASSLDGRGGNQPQHF. For the CDR3, the DNA is TGTGCCAGCAGCTTAGATGGGAGGGGGGGGAATCAGCCCCAGCATTTT. The J gene is TRBJ1-5, the V gene TRBV11-2, with D maybe TRBD1 (6 bases). The CDR3 is made up of 16 amino acids. Germline assignment: CDR1 SGHAT and CDR2 FQNNGV. Trimming removed 0 bases from V and 4 bases from J, with 13 bases in between.

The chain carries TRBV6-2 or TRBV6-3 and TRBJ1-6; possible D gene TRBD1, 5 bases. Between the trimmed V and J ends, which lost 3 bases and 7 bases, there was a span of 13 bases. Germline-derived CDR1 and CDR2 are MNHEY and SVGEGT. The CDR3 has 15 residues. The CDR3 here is CASSYLGPSNSPLHF. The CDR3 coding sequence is TGTGCCAGCAGTTATCTGGGACCCTCCAATTCACCCCTCCACTTT.

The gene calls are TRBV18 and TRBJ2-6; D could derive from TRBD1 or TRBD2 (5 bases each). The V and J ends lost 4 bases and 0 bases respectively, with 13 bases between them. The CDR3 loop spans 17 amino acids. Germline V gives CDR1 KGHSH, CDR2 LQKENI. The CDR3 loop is CASSQTGLFSGANVLTF. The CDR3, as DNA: TGTGCCAGCTCACAAACAGGACTGTTCTCTGGGGCCAACGTCCTGACTTTC.